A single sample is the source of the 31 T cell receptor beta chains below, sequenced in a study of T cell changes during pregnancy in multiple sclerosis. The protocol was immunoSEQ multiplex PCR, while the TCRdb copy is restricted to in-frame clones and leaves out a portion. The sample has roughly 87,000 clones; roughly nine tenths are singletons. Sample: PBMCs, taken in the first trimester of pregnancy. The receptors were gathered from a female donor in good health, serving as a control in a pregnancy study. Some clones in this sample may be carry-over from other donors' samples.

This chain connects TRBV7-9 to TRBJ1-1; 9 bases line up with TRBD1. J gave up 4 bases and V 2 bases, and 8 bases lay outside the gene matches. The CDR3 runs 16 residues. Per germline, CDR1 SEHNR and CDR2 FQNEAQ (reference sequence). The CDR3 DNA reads TGTGCCAGCAGCTTAACAGGGGGCAGCTCCGGCACTGAAGCTTTCTTT. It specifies CASSLTGGSSGTEAFF. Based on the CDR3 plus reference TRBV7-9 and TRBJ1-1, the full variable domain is DTGVSQNPRHKITKRGQNVTFRCDPISEHNRLYWYRQTLGQGPEFLTYFQNEAQLEKSRLLSDRFSAERPKGSFSTLEIQRTEQGDSAMYLCASSLTGGSSGTEAFFGQGTRLTVV.

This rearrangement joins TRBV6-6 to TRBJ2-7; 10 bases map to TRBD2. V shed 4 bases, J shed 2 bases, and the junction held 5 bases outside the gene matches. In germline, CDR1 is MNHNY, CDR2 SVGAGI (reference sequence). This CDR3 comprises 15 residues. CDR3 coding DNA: TGTGCCAGCAGTTTGCTAGCGGGAGTGACCTACGAGCAGTACTTC. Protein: CASSLLAGVTYEQYF.

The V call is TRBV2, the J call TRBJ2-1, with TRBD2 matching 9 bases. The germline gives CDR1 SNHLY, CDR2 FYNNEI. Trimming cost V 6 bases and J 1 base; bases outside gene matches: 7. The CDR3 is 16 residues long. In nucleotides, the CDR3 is TGTGCCAGCAGGAAGAGTAGCGGGGGATCCTACAATGAGCAGTTCTTC. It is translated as CASRKSSGGSYNEQFF.

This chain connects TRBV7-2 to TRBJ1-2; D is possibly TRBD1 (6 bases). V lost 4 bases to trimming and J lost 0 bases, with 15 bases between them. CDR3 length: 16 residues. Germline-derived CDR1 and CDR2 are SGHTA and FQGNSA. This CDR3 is CASSSLAGDANYGYTF. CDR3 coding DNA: TGTGCCAGCAGCTCTCTTGCAGGGGACGCTAACTATGGCTACACCTTC.

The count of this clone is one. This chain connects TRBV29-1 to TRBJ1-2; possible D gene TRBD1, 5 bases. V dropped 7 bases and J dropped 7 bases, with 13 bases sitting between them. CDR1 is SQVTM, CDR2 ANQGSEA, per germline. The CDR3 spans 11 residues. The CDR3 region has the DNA TGCAGCGCCAGGGAGGTGACTGGCTACACCTTC. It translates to CSAREVTGYTF.

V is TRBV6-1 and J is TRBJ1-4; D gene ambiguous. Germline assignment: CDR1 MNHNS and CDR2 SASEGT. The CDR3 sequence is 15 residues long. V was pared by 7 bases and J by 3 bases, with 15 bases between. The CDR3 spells CASTDPVGANEKLFF. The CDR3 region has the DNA TGTGCCAGCACTGATCCGGTAGGAGCTAATGAAAAACTGTTTTTT.

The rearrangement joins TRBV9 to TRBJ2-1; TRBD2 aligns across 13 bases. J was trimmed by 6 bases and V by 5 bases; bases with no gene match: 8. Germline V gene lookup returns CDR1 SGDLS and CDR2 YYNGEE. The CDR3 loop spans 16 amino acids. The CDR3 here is CASSRSGTSGINEQFF. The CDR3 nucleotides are TGTGCCAGCAGTCGTAGTGGGACTAGCGGGATCAATGAGCAGTTCTTC.

The CDR3 here is CASSVGTGGRNTIYF. The CDR3, as DNA: TGTGCCAGCAGCGTAGGGACAGGGGGACGAAACACCATATATTTT. The V and J genes are TRBV2 and TRBJ1-3; TRBD1 matches at 11 bases. CDR1 is SNHLY, CDR2 FYNNEI, per germline. Losses at the gene ends were 6 bases for V and 5 bases for J; bases not matched to a gene: 6. The CDR3 runs 15 residues. Full variable domain (missing parts from reference TRBV2 and TRBJ1-3): EPEVTQTPSHQVTQMGQEVILRCVPISNHLYFYWYRQILGQKVEFLVSFYNNEISEKSEIFDDQFSVERPDGSNFTLKIRSTKLEDSAMYFCASSVGTGGRNTIYFGEGSWLTVV.

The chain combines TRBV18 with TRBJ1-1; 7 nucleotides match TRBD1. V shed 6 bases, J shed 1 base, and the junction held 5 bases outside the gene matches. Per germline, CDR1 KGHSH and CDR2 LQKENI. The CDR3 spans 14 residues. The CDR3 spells CASSVNRGNTEAFF. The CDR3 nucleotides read TGTGCCAGCTCGGTCAACAGGGGGAACACTGAAGCTTTCTTT. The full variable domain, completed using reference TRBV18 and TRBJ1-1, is NAGVMQNPRHLVRRRGQEARLRCSPMKGHSHVYWYRQLPEEGLKFMVYLQKENIIDESGMPKERFSAEFPKEGPSILRIQQVVRGDSAAYFCASSVNRGNTEAFFGQGTRLTVV.

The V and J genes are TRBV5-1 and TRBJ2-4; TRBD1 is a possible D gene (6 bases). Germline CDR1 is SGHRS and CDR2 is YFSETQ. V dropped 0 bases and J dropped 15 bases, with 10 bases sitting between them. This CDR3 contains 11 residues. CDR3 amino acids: CASSLEGVRYF. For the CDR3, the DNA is TGCGCCAGCAGCTTGGAGGGGGTACGGTACTTC.

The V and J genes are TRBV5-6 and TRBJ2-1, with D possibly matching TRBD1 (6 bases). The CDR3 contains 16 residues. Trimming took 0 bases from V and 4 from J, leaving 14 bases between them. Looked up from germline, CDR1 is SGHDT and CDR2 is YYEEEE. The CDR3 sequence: CASSLVQGQGYNEQFF. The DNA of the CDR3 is TGTGCCAGCAGCTTGGTTCAGGGGCAGGGTTACAATGAGCAGTTCTTC.

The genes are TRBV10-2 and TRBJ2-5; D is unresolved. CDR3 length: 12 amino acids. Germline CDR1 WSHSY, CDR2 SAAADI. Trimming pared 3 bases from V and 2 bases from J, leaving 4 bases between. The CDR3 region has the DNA TGCGCCAGCAGTGACAGTCAAGAGACCCAGTACTTC. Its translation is CASSDSQETQYF.

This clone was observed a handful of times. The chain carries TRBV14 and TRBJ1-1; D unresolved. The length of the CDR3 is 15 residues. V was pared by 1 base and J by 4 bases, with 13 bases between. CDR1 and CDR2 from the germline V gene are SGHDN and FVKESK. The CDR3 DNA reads TGTGCCAGCAGCCAAGCCGGAGGACGGGGCACTGAAGCTTTCTTT. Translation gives CASSQAGGRGTEAFF. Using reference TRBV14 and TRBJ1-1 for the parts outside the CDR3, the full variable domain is EAGVTQFPSHSVIEKGQTVTLRCDPISGHDNLYWYRRVMGKEIKFLLHFVKESKQDESGMPNNRFLAERTGGTYSTLKVQPAELEDSGVYFCASSQAGGRGTEAFFGQGTRLTVV.

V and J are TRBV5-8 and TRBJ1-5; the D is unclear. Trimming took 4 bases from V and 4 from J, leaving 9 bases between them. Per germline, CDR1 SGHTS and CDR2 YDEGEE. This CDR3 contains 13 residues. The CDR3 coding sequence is TGTGCCAGCAGCCTGGGAACAAATCAGCCCCAGCATTTT. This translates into CASSLGTNQPQHF.

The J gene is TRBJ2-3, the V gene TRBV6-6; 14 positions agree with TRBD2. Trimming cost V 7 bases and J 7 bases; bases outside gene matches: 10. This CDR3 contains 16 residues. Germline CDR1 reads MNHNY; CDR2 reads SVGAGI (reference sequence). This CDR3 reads CASTPPGTSGRNTQYF. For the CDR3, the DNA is TGTGCCAGCACCCCCCCCGGGACTAGCGGGAGAAATACGCAGTATTTT.

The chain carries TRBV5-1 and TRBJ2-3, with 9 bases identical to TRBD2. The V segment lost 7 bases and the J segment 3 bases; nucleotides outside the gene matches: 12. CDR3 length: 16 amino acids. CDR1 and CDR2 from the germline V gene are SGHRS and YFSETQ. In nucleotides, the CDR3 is TGCGCCAGCTCGGAGAATAGCGGGAGAGGGACAGATACGCAGTATTTT. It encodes CASSENSGRGTDTQYF.

CDR3 in DNA: TGTGCCAGCAGCCCGACGGGGACTACCCAAGAGACCCAGTACTTC. Amino acid sequence: CASSPTGTTQETQYF. The V and J genes are TRBV9 and TRBJ2-5; 7 nucleotides agree with TRBD2. Germline CDR1 and CDR2: SGDLS and YYNGEE. V shed 4 bases, J shed 1 base, and the junction held 7 bases outside the gene matches. The CDR3 contains 15 residues.

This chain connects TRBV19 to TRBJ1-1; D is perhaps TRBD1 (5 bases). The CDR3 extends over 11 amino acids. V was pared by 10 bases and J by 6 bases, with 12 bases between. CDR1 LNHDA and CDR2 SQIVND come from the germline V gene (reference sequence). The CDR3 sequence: CATRGAAEAFF. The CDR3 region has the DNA TGTGCCACTCGCGGGGCGGCTGAAGCTTTCTTT.

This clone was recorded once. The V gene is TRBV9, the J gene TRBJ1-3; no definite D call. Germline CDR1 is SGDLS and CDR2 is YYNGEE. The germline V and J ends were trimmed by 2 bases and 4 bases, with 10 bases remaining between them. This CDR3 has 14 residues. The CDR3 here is CASSVGVAGNTIYF. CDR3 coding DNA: TGTGCCAGCAGCGTGGGAGTTGCCGGAAACACCATATATTTT.

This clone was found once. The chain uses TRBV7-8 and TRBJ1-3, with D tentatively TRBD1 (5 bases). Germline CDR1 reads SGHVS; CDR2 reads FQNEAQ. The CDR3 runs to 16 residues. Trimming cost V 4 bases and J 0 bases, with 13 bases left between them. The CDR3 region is CASSSLGLISGNTIYF. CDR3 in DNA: TGTGCCAGCAGCTCCTTGGGGCTAATCTCTGGAAACACCATATATTTT. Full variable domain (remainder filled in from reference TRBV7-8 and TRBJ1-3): GAGVSQSPRYKVAKRGQDVALRCDPISGHVSLFWYQQALGQGPEFLTYFQNEAQLDKSGLPSDRFFAERPEGSVSTLKIQRTQQEDSAVYLCASSSLGLISGNTIYFGEGSWLTVV.

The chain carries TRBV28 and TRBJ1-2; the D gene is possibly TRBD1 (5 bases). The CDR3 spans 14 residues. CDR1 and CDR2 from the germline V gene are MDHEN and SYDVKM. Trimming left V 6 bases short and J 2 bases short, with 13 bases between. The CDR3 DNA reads TGTGCCAGCAGGCGAACAGGAACCAACTATGGCTACACCTTC. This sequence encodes CASRRTGTNYGYTF.

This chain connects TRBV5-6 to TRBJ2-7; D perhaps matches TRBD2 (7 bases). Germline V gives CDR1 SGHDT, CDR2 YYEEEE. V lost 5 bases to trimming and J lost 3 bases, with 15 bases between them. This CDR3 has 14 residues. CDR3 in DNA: TGTGCCAGCAGTCATGGGGGGGGCGTCTACGAGCAGTACTTC. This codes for CASSHGGGVYEQYF.

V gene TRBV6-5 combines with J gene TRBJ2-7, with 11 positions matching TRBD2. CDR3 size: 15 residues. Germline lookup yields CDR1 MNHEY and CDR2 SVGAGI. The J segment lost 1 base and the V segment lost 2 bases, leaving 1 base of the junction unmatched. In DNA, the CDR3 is TGTGCCAGCAGTTACAGGACTAGCGGGTCCTACGAGCAGTACTTC. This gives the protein CASSYRTSGSYEQYF.

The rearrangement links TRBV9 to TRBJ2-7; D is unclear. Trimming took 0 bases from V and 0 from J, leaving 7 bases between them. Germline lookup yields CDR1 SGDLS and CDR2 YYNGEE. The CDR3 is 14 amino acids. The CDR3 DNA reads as TGTGCCAGCAGCGTAGCGCTGAGCTCCTACGAGCAGTACTTC. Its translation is CASSVALSSYEQYF. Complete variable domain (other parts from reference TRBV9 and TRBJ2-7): DSGVTQTPKHLITATGQRVTLRCSPRSGDLSVYWYQQSLDQGLQFLIQYYNGEERAKGNILERFSAQQFPDLHSELNLSSLELGDSALYFCASSVALSSYEQYFGPGTRLTVT.

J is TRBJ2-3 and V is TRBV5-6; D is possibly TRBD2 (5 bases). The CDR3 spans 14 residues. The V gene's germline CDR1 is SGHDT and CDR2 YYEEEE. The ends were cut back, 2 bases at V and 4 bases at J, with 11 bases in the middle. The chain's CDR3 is CASSFTGSADTQYF. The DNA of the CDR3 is TGTGCCAGCAGCTTTACGGGGAGTGCAGATACGCAGTATTTT. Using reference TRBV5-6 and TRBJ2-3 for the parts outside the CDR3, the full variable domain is DAGVTQSPTHLIKTRGQQVTLRCSPKSGHDTVSWYQQALGQGPQFIFQYYEEEERQRGNFPDRFSGHQFPNYSSELNVNALLLGDSALYLCASSFTGSADTQYFGPGTRLTVL.

As DNA, the CDR3 is TGCGCCAGCAGCCAAGAGAGTGCGTTAGCGGGGGGGCGCCCGCAGTATTTT. It encodes CASSQESALAGGRPQYF. The V gene is TRBV4-1, the J gene TRBJ2-3; TRBD2 aligns across 11 bases. Germline V lookup: CDR1 MGHRA, CDR2 YSYEKL. V lost 0 bases and J lost 10; bases outside the gene matches: 12. There are 17 residues in the CDR3.

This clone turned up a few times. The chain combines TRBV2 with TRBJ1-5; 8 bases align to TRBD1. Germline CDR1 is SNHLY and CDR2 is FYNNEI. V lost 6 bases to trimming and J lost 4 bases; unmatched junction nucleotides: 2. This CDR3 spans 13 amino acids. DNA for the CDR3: TGTGCCAGCAGACGACAGGGGAATCAGCCCCAGCATTTT. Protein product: CASRRQGNQPQHF.

The CDR3 coding sequence is TGCAGCGTTGGGCCTCTCTTAGCTTTCTTT. This encodes CSVGPLLAFF. The chain joins TRBV29-1 to TRBJ1-1, with no clear D. Trimming removed 4 bases at V and 10 bases at J, with 10 bases between. CDR1 is SQVTM, CDR2 ANQGSEA, per germline. The length of the CDR3 is 10 residues.

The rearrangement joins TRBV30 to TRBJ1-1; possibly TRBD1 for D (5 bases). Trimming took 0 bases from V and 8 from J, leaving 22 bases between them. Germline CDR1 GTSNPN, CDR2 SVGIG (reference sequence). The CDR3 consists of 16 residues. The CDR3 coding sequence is TGTGCCTGGAGTGTACCCGGGAGGGGCCCCGGTAGGGAAGCTTTCTTT. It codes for CAWSVPGRGPGREAFF.

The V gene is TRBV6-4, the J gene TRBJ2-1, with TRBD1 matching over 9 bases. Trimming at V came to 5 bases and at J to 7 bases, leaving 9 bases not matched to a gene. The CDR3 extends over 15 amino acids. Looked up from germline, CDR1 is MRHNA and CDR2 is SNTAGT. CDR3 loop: CASSSTGTGSNEQFF. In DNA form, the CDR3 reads TGTGCCAGCAGTTCCACCGGGACAGGGTCGAATGAGCAGTTCTTC.

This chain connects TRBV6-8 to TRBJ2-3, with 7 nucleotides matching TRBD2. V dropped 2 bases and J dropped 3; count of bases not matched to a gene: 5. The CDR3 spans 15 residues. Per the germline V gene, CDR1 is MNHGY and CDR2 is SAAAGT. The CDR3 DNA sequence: TGTGCCAGCAGTTACGGTCGGGAGGTAACAGATACGCAGTATTTT. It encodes CASSYGREVTDTQYF.